The 5 T cell receptor beta chains below come from one sample, sequenced in a study of T cell repertoires in cytomegalovirus infection. TCRdb reanalysed the reads using MiXCR and keeps one entry per CDR3 protein. Altogether about a million distinct CDR3 sequences are present, approximately 31% being singletons, with the ten largest covering about an eighth. These receptors' targets are unknown. This sample comprised cultured CD8+ T cells from PBMCs, obtained from culture after CMV antigen stimulation. These receptor sequences come from a human donor in good health (CMV status not recorded). Some clones in this sample may be carry-over from other donors' samples.

This clonotype was observed at least ten times. The chain joins TRBV7-2 to TRBJ2-7; D tentatively reads TRBD1 or TRBD2 (6 bases each). There are 16 residues in the CDR3. Germline-derived CDR1 and CDR2 are SGHTA and FQGNSA. Trimming shortened V by 3 bases and J by 0 bases, and 15 bases separated the two germline ends. DNA for the CDR3: TGTGCCAGCAGCTTCGAGGGGGGCTTAACCTCCTACGAGCAGTACTTC. Translation: CASSFEGGLTSYEQYF.

This clonotype was detected ten times or more. The V and J genes are TRBV7-2 and TRBJ2-1; 14 nucleotides line up with TRBD2. Germline V lookup: CDR1 SGHTA, CDR2 FQGNSA. There are 15 residues in the CDR3. The junction had 3 bases not matched to a gene; V was cut back by 5 bases and J by 6 bases. The CDR3 here is CASSRTSGGFNEQFF. The CDR3 DNA reads TGTGCCAGCAGCCGGACTAGCGGGGGGTTCAATGAGCAGTTCTTC.

The sample holds a few counts of this clonotype. This chain links TRBV2 with TRBJ1-5; D is perhaps TRBD1 (5 bases). The CDR3 runs to 14 residues. The germline CDR1 and CDR2 sequences are SNHLY and FYNNEI. Trimming took off 3 bases at V and 4 bases at J, with 10 bases between the two ends. As DNA, the CDR3 is TGTGCCAGCAGTGAGGTTAAGGGGAATCAGCCCCAGCATTTT. It translates to CASSEVKGNQPQHF.

V is TRBV4-1 and J is TRBJ1-1, with TRBD1 as a possible D gene (5 bases). The CDR3 runs to 14 residues. Germline CDR1 and CDR2: MGHRA and YSYEKL. V lost 0 bases and J 3 bases, leaving 8 bases between the germline ends. CDR3 in DNA: TGCGCCAGCAGCCAAGATCCCAGGGACACTGAAGCTTTCTTT. It yields the protein CASSQDPRDTEAFF.

The chain combines TRBV11-2 with TRBJ1-2; D may be TRBD1 (6 bases). Germline values: CDR1 SGHAT, CDR2 FQNNGV. The CDR3 length is 19 residues. V lost 5 bases to trimming and J lost 0 bases, with 25 bases between them. For the CDR3, the DNA is TGTGCCAGCAGCCCTTACAGGGAGTCGGTGAAGGCGGCTAACTATGGCTACACCTTC. The encoded protein is CASSPYRESVKAANYGYTF. Together with reference TRBV11-2 and TRBJ1-2, the CDR3 gives the full variable domain: EAGVAQSPRYKIIEKRQSVAFWCNPISGHATLYWYQQILGQGPKLLIQFQNNGVVDDSQLPKDRFSAERLKGVDSTLKIQPAKLEDSAVYLCASSPYRESVKAANYGYTFGSGTRLTVV.